This entry describes one T cell receptor (beta chain). Its target is unknown. The PCR ran on 60 Vbeta and 13 Jbeta primers. The data were produced by immunoSEQ multiplex PCR, yet TCRdb's version contains in-frame clones alone and is incomplete. The sample contains 81,000 or so clones, 77% of which appear only once. This entry is derived from a study of cytomegalovirus exposure and HLA in healthy donors. With 5 bases clipped from V and 0 bases from J, the junction kept 3 bases outside the gene matches. From germline, CDR1 is MGHRA and CDR2 YSYEKL. The CDR3 is 14 residues long. Study-wide results and caveats: The only immune exposure information that was available was CMV serostatus.

This receptor was taken from a man in his fifties in good health and CMV-seropositive. V usage is TRBV4-1 and J usage is TRBJ1-1; 7 bases map to TRBD1. The sequencing sample was made of PBMCs. The CDR3 is CASSGDSLNTEAFF. The CDR3 DNA is TGCGCCAGCAGCGGGGACAGTTTGAACACTGAAGCTTTCTTT.